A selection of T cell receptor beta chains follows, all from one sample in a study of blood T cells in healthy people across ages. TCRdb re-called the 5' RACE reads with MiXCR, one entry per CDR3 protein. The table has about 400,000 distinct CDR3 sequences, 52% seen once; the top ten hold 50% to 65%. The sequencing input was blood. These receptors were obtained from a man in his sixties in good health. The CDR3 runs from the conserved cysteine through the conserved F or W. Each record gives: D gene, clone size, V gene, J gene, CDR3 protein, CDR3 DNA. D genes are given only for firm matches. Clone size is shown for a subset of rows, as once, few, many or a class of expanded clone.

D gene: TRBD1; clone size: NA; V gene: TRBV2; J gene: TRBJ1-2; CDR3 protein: CASSEDRGPKGYTF; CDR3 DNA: TGTGCCAGCAGTGAAGACAGGGGGCCGAAAGGCTACACCTTC
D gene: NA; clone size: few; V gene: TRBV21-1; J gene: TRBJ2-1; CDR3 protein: CASSKGKTSGRVGNEQFF; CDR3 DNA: TGTGCCAGCAGCAAAGGGAAGACTAGCGGGAGAGTGGGCAATGAGCAGTTCTTC
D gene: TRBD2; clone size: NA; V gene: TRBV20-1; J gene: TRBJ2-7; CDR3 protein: CSGSGRARAYSYEQYF; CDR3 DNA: TGCAGTGGGAGCGGGAGGGCCCGAGCATACTCCTACGAGCAGTACTTC
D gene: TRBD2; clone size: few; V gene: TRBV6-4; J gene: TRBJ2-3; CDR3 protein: CASSDSSGGSTDTQYF; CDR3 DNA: TGTGCCAGCAGTGACTCTAGCGGGGGGAGCACAGATACGCAGTATTTT
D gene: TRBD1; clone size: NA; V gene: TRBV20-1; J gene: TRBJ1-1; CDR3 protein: CSARLGRGDTEAFF; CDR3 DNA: TGCAGTGCTAGGCTGGGCAGGGGGGACACTGAAGCTTTCTTT
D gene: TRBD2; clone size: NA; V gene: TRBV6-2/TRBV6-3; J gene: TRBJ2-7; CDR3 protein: CASSYQAGAPGSSYEQYF; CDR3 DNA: TGTGCCAGCAGTTACCAAGCGGGAGCCCCCGGCAGCTCCTACGAGCAGTACTTC
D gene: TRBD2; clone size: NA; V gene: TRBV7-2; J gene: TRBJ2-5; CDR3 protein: CASSLAFSGGDSRQYF; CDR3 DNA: TGTGCCAGCAGCTTAGCCTTTAGCGGGGGGGACTCAAGGCAGTACTTC
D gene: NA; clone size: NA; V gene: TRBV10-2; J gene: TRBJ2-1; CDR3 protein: CASGDRGGPNNEQFF; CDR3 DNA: TGCGCCAGCGGTGACCGAGGGGGGCCTAACAATGAGCAGTTCTTC
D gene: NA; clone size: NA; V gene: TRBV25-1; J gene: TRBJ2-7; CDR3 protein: CASGGALFLGEQYF; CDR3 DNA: TGTGCCAGCGGGGGAGCACTGTTCCTGGGCGAGCAGTACTTC
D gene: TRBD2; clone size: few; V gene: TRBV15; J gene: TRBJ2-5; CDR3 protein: CATSRDLGGAGRTQYF; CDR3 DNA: TGTGCCACCAGCAGAGATCTCGGGGGGGCCGGGAGGACCCAGTACTTC
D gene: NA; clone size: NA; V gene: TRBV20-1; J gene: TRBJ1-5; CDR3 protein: CSARKQPNSNQPQHF; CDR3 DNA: TGCAGTGCTAGGAAACAGCCTAATAGCAATCAGCCCCAGCATTTT
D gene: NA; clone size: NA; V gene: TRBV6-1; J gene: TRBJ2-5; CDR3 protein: CASSANGLQETQYF; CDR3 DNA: TGTGCCAGCAGTGCGAACGGACTACAAGAGACCCAGTACTTC
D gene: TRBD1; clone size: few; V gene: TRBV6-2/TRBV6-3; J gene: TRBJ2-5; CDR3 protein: CASSPSGTGKNEQYF; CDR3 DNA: TGTGCCAGCAGCCCCAGCGGGACAGGGAAAAATGAGCAGTACTTC
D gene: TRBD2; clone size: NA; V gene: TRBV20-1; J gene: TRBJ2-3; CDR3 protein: CSARRTSGITDTQYF; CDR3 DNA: TGCAGTGCTCGACGGACTAGCGGGATCACAGATACGCAGTATTTT
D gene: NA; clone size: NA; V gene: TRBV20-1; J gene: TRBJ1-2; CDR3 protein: CSARGDSGGYGYTF; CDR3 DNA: TGCAGTGCTAGAGGAGACAGTGGAGGTTATGGCTACACCTTC
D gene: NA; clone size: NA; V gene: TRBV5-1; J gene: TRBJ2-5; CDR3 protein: CASSGGRSYQETQYF; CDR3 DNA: TGCGCCAGCAGCGGGGGACGTTCGTACCAAGAGACCCAGTACTTC
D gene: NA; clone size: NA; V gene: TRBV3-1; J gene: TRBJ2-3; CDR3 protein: CASSQEEASWADTQYF; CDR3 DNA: TGTGCCAGCAGCCAAGAGGAGGCGTCCTGGGCAGATACGCAGTATTTT
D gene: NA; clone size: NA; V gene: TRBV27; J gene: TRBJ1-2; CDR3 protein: CASSLNRNFGYIF; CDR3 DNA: TGTGCCAGCAGTTTAAACCGAAACTTCGGCTACATCTTC
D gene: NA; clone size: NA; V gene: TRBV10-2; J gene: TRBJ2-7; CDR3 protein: CASSEQGIHEQYF; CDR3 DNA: TGCGCCAGCAGTGAGCAGGGGATCCACGAGCAGTACTTC
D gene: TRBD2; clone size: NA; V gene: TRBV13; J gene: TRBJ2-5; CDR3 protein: CASSLGLAGVSETQYF; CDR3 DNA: TGTGCCAGCAGCTTAGGTCTAGCGGGAGTCTCAGAGACCCAGTACTTC
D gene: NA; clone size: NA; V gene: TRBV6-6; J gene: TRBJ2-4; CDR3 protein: CASSYGGAKNIQYF; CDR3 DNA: TGTGCCAGCAGTTACGGCGGGGCCAAAAACATTCAGTACTTC
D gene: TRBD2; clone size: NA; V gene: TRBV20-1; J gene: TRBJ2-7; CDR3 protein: CSAREGTTFYEQYF; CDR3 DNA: TGCAGTGCTAGAGAGGGGACTACCTTCTACGAGCAGTACTTC
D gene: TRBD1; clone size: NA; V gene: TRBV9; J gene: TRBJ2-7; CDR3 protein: CAMSGKGGKNLSYEQYF; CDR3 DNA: TGTGCCATGTCCGGGAAAGGGGGCAAGAATCTCTCCTACGAGCAGTACTTC
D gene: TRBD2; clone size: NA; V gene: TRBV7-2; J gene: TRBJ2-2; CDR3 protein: CASSATSGNIGELFF; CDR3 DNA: TGTGCCAGCAGCGCGACTAGCGGGAACATCGGGGAGCTGTTTTTT
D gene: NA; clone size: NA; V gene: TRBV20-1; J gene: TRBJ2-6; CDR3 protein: CSAFGPVGANVLTF; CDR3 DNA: TGCAGTGCTTTTGGCCCGGTCGGGGCCAACGTCCTGACTTTC
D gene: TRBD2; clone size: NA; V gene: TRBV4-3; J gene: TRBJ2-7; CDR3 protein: CASSQDGGGLGSYEQYF; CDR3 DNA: TGCGCCAGCAGCCAAGATGGGGGGGGTTTGGGCTCCTACGAGCAGTACTTC
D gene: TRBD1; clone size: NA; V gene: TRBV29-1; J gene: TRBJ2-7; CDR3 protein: CSVSGGAYEQYF; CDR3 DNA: TGCAGCGTTTCAGGGGGAGCCTACGAGCAGTACTTC
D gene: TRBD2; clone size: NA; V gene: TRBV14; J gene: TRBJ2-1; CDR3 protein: CASTKGGRALYNEQFF; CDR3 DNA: TGTGCCAGCACGAAGGGCGGGAGGGCCCTCTACAATGAGCAGTTCTTC
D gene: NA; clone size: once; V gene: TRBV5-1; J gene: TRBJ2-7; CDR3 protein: CASSALEITYEQYF; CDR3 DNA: TGCGCCAGCAGCGCACTAGAGATCACCTACGAGCAGTACTTC
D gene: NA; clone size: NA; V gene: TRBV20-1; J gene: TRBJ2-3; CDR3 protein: CSAQRLDTDTQYF; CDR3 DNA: TGCAGTGCCCAGCGACTGGACACAGATACGCAGTATTTT
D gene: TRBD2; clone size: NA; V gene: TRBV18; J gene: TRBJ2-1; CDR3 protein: CASSPRSGGAPNEQFF; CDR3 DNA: TGTGCCAGCTCACCACGAAGCGGGGGTGCCCCCAATGAGCAGTTCTTC
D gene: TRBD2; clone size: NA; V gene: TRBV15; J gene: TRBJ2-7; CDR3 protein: CATSSTGISSGGSYEQYF; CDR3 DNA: TGTGCCACCAGCAGTACGGGGATATCTAGCGGGGGCTCCTACGAGCAGTACTTC
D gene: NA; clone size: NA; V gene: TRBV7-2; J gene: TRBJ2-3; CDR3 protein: CASSLKGGTGTQYF; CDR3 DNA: TGTGCCAGCAGCTTAAAGGGAGGAACGGGTACGCAGTATTTT
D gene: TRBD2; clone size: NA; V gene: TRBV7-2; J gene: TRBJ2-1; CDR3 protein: CVSSSWRGDNEQFF; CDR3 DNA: TGTGTCAGCAGCTCCTGGCGGGGGGACAATGAGCAGTTCTTC
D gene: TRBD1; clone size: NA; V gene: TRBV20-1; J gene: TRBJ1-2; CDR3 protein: CSARARGTGGGYTF; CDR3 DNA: TGCAGTGCTAGAGCTCGGGGGACAGGGGGCGGCTACACCTTC